This entry features one T cell receptor (beta chain) sequence. The antigen is undetermined. One end of the junction varies from germline; a read error may be responsible. The PCR template was genomic DNA. A primer set of 30 forward and 13 reverse primers amplified the CDR3. TCRdb reanalysed the multiplex PCR reads using MiXCR and keeps one entry per CDR3 protein. The table includes more than 250,000 distinct CDR3 sequences, around 47% detected once. This entry belongs to a study of type 1 and type 2 diabetes patients. This CDR3 has 15 amino acids. The germline CDR1 and CDR2 sequences are SGHVS and FNYEAQ. Findings of the study overall: Some HECs seen only in T1D might also appear in more T2D or control samples. In CD4+ and CD8+ T cells, type 2 diabetes diversity exceeded type 1.

J is TRBJ1-1 and V is TRBV7-6; D perhaps matches TRBD1 (6 bases). The specimen was peripheral blood mononuclear cells (PBMCs). This receptor was taken from a man aged 18 to 29 with type 2 diabetes. DNA of the CDR3: TGTGCCAGCAGCTCGACAGGAGGGATGAACGCTGAAGCTTTCTTT. Translated, it gives CASSSTGGMNAEAFF.